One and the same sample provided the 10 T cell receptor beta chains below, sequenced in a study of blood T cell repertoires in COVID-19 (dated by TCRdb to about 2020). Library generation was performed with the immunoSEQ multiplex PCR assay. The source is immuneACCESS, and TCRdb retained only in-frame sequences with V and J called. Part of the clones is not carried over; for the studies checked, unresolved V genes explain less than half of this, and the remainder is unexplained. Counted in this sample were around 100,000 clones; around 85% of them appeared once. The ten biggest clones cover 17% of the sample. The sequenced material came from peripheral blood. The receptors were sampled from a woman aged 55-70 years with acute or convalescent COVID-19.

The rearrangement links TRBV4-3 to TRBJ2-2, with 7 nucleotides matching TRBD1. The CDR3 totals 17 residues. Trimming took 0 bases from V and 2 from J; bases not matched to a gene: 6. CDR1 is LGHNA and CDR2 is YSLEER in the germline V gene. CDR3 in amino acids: CASSQDSRGINTGELFF. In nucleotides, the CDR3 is TGCGCCAGCAGCCAAGATAGCAGGGGGATAAACACCGGGGAGCTGTTTTTT.

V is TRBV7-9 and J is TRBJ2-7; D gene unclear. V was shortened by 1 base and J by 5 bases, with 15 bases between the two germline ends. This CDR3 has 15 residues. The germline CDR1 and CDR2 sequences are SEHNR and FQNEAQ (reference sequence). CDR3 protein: CASSLGVESTDEQYF. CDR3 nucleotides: TGTGCCAGCAGCTTAGGAGTTGAGTCCACCGACGAGCAGTACTTC.

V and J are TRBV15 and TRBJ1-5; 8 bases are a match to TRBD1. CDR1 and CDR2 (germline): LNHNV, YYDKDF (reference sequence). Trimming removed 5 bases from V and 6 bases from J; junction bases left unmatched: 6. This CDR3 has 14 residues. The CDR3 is CATSPDRVSQPQHF. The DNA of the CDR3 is TGTGCCACCAGCCCGGACAGGGTGAGTCAGCCCCAGCATTTT.

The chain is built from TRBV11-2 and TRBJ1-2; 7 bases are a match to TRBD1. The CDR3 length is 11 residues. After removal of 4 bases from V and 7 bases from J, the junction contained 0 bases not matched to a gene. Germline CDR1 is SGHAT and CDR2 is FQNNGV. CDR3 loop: CASSYRGGYTF. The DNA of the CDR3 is TGTGCCAGCAGCTACAGGGGTGGCTACACCTTC. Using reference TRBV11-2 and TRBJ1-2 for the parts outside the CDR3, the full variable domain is EAGVAQSPRYKIIEKRQSVAFWCNPISGHATLYWYQQILGQGPKLLIQFQNNGVVDDSQLPKDRFSAERLKGVDSTLKIQPAKLEDSAVYLCASSYRGGYTFGSGTRLTVV.

CDR3 residues: CASSAQTGSQATQYF. The CDR3 DNA follows: TGCGCCAGCAGCGCCCAAACGGGGTCCCAAGCAACCCAGTACTTC. V is TRBV5-1 and J is TRBJ2-5; tentatively, D is TRBD2 (5 bases). CDR1 and CDR2 (germline): SGHRS, YFSETQ. Trimming shortened V by 4 bases and J by 8 bases, and 21 bases separated the two germline ends. This CDR3 is built from 15 residues.

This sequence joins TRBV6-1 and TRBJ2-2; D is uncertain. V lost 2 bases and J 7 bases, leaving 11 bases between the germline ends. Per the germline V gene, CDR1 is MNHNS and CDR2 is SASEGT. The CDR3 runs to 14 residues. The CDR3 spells CASSEYHSGGELFF. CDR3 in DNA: TGTGCCAGCAGTGAATATCACAGTGGCGGGGAGCTGTTTTTT.

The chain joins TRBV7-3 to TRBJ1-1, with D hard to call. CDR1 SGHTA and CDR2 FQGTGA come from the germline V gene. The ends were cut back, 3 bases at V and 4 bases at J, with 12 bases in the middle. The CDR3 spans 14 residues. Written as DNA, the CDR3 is TGTGCCAGCAGCTTCAGAGGGTCTGGCACTGAAGCTTTCTTT. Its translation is CASSFRGSGTEAFF. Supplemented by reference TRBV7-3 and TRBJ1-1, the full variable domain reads GAGVSQTPSNKVTEKGKYVELRCDPISGHTALYWYRQSLGQGPEFLIYFQGTGAADDSGLPNDRFFAVRPEGSVSTLKIQRTERGDSAVYLCASSFRGSGTEAFFGQGTRLTVV.

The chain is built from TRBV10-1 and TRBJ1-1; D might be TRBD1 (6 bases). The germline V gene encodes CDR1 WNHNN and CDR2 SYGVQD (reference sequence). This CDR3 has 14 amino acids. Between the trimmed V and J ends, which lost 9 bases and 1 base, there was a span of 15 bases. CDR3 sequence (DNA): TGCGCCAGTTCCGGAGGGGGGGCGAACACTGAAGCTTTCTTT. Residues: CASSGGGANTEAFF.

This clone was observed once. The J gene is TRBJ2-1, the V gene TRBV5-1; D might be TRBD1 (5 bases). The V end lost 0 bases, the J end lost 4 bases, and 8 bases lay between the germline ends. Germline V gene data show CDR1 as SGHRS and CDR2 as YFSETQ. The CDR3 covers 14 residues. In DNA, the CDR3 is TGCGCCAGCAGCTTGGAGGGGATTTACAATGAGCAGTTCTTC. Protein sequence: CASSLEGIYNEQFF.

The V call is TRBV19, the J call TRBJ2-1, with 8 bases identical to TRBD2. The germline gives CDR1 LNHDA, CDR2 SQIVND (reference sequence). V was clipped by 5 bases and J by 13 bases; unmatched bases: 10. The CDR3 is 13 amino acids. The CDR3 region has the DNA TGTGCCAGTAGTGCGGGGGGCAGGGAAGGACAGTTCTTC. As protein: CASSAGGREGQFF.